This T cell receptor (beta chain) is from a study of T cell repertoires in cytomegalovirus infection. This clonotype has just a few counts. Its antigen is not identified. Whole-study findings and limits: The response measured ex vivo was dominated by TCR beta clonotypes (HLA-C-restricted and CMV-specific).

A single record per CDR3 protein comes from TCRdb applying MiXCR to the reads. The sample holds fewer than 150,000 distinct CDR3 sequences, roughly 31% seen once. The V and J ends lost 5 bases and 4 bases respectively, with 15 bases between them. The CDR3 sequence is 14 residues long. The material sequenced was CD8+ T cells from cultured PBMCs, taken from culture after CMV antigen stimulation. V usage is TRBV12-3 or TRBV12-4 and J usage is TRBJ2-7; possibly TRBD1 or TRBD2 for D (5 bases each). The clonotype was recovered from a human donor in good health (CMV status not recorded). Some clones in this sample may be carry-over from other donors' samples. CDR3 coding DNA: TGTGCCAGCAGTCCCGAGGGGCGGCGTTACGAGCAGTACTTC. As protein: CASSPEGRRYEQYF.